The following is a T cell receptor beta chain sequence with its context. This entry comes from a study of regulatory and conventional T cells in RAG deficiency. Regulatory T cells were sorted from blood as CD4+ CD25-high CD127-low cells. This table comes from immunoSEQ multiplex PCR, and its TCRdb copy is limited to in-frame clones, with some not included. The sample lists about 28,000 clones; 90% to 95% were seen once. This sample also belongs to another study, concerning regulatory T cells. As that report states: Primers: 52 TRBV forward and 13 TRBJ reverse. In patients, unique TRB V-J pairs were restricted and V/J usage skewed, especially in Tregs.

The sample comprised Tregs sorted from blood. The source of this sequence is a human donor in good health.

In DNA form, the CDR3 reads TGTGCCAGCAGCCCAAGTTGGCTAGCGGAAAACACCGGGGAGCTGTTTTTT. This translates into CASSPSWLAENTGELFF. The chain combines TRBV9 with TRBJ2-2; 7 bases match TRBD2. The CDR3 totals 17 residues. The V and J ends lost 4 bases and 2 bases, in that order; junction bases with no gene match: 11. Germline CDR1 and CDR2: SGDLS and YYNGEE.